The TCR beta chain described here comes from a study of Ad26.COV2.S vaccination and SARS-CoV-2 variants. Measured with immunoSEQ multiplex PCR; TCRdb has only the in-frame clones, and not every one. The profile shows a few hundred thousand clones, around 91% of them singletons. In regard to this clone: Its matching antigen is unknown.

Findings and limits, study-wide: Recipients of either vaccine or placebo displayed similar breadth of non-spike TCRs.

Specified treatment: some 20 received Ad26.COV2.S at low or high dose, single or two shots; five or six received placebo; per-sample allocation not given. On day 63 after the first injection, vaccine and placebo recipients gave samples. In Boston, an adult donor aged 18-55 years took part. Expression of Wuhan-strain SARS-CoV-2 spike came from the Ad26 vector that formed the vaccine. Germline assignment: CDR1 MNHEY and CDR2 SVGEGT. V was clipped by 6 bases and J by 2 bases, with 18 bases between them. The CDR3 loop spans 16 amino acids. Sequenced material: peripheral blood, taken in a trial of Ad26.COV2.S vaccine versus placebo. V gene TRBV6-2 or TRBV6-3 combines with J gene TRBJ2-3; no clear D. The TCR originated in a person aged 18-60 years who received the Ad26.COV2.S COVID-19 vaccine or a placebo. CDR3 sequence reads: CASSPRIPPSTDTQYF. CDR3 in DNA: TGTGCCAGCAGCCCAAGAATCCCTCCGTCCACAGATACGCAGTATTTT.